The sequence of this TCR beta chain was determined in a study of blood T cell repertoires in COVID-19. Across the whole study: Donors in the United States, Italy and Spain gave samples during acute or convalescent COVID-19. Sources were T cells, B-cell-depleted T cells, or PBMCs; the material itself was cDNA or gDNA.

The CDR3 is made up of 13 amino acids. Trimming at V came to 5 bases and at J to 5 bases, leaving 3 bases not matched to a gene. Germline V gene lookup returns CDR1 LNHDA and CDR2 SQIVND (reference sequence). Original processing notes: It was from reference gene primer amplification that nucleated cell counts were estimated. Here immunoSEQ multiplex PCR was the method, and the copy in TCRdb shows in-frame clones only, minus some. The V and J calls and the clone size are those of that table, but D and trimming were determined from the DNA. The sample carries 250,000 to 300,000 clones, over 80% recorded once. This clone was picked up one time. Seattle's cohort entered during active infection and was followed longitudinally.

The sequence came from a woman between 45 and 65 years old with COVID-19, enrolled during active disease. This rearrangement joins TRBV19 to TRBJ2-7, with 10 positions matching TRBD1. Sequencing input: peripheral blood. The CDR3 is CASSPGQGNEQYF. CDR3 in DNA: TGTGCCAGTAGTCCGGGACAGGGGAACGAGCAGTACTTC.